This T cell receptor beta chain was documented in a study of T-cell reconstitution after alpha-beta-depleted transplantation in children. There are a few counts of this clonotype. Germline CDR1 is SGHRS and CDR2 is YFSETQ. V was clipped by 4 bases and J by 0 bases, with 17 bases between them. The CDR3 is made up of 16 amino acids. Molecular barcoding with unique molecular identifiers was used for the TCRbeta library. TCRdb re-derived calls from the PCR reads in MiXCR, one entry per CDR3 protein. The sample shows approximately 510,000 distinct CDR3 sequences, 15% to 20% of them seen only once. The sequence was obtained from a human donor who donated a stem cell graft to a child with acute lymphoblastic leukemia. This sample comprised PBMCs from the stem cell graft donor, obtained from the stem cell graft. The V gene is TRBV5-1, the J gene TRBJ2-7; possible D gene TRBD1, 6 bases. The CDR3 is CASSPAGGHYSYEQYF. In nucleotides, the CDR3 is TGCGCCAGCAGCCCCGCTGGGGGCCACTACTCCTACGAGCAGTACTTC.